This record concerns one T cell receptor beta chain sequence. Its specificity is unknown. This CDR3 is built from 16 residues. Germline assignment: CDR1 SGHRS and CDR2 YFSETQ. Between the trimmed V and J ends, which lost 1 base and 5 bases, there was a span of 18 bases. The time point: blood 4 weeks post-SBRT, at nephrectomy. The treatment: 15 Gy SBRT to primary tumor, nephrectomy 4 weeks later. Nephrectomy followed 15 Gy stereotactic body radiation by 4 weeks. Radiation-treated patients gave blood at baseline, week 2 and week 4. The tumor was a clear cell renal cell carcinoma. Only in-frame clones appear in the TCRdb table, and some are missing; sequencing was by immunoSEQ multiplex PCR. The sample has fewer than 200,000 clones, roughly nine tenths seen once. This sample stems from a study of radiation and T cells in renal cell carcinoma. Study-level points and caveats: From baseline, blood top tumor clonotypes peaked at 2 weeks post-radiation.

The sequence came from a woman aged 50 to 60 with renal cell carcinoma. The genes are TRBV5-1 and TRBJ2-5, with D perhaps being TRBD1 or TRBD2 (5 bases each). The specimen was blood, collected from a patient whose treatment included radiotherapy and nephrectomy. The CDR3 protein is CASSLNSGTFVETQYF. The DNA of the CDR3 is TGCGCCAGCAGCTTGAATTCTGGGACGTTCGTTGAGACCCAGTACTTC.